Included here is one T cell receptor beta chain sequence, with context. Its antigen is unidentified. The sample comes from a study of response to subunit inactivated influenza vaccine. Study-wide findings and caveats: Each seasonal influenza vaccination recruits few new T cells, the authors suggested.

The V gene lost 1 base and the J gene lost 6 bases, with 8 bases spanning the gap. Germline CDR1 SEHNR, CDR2 FQNEAQ (reference sequence). This CDR3 has 13 amino acids. TCRdb passed the RT-PCR reads through MiXCR, listing each CDR3 protein once. The table includes hundreds of thousands of distinct CDR3 sequences, less than 8% detected once. The sequence came from a man aged 45-69 years who received an inactivated influenza vaccine. The chain recombines TRBV7-9 with TRBJ2-3, with D unresolved. Here the sequenced sample was PBMCs from blood, taken 23 months after vaccination. As DNA, the CDR3 is TGTGCCAGCAGCTTAGTTGTACAGGATACGCAGTATTTT. Its protein product is CASSLVVQDTQYF.